What follows are 4 T cell receptor beta chains derived from one specimen sequenced in a study of memory CD4+ T cells and cytomegalovirus serostatus (dated by TCRdb to between 2018 and 2021). To prepare the library, the immunoSEQ multiplex PCR assay was applied. TCRdb took this table from immuneACCESS and kept in-frame rearrangements with V and J called. Such tables lack part of the clones; where checked against another copy, unresolved V genes explain under half of the gap, and the rest is unexplained. This sample gives about 60,000 clones in total; 70% to 80% of them show up just once. 0.75% to 0.9% of the sample rests with the top ten. A FACSAria II was used to sort memory CD4+ T cells, defined as single viable CD3+CD4+CD8-CD45RO+ cells. Sequenced: memory CD4+ T cells from blood. These receptors were obtained from an adult in good health and CMV-seronegative.

This clone showed up just once. This rearrangement joins TRBV7-2 to TRBJ1-1; TRBD1 aligns across 9 bases. From germline, CDR1 is SGHTA and CDR2 FQGNSA. The CDR3 runs to 17 residues. With V trimmed by 4 bases and J by 3 bases, 12 bases remained unmatched. The CDR3 loop reads CASSSAGTGRWDTEAFF. CDR3 sequence (DNA): TGTGCCAGCAGCTCGGCCGGGACAGGGCGATGGGACACTGAAGCTTTCTTT.

This sequence joins TRBV5-5 and TRBJ2-2; D gene ambiguous. V was pared by 1 base and J by 1 base, with 11 bases between. Looked up from germline, CDR1 is SGHKS and CDR2 is YYEKEE (reference sequence). The CDR3 consists of 16 residues. The CDR3 coding sequence is TGTGCCAGCAGCTTGTCTTCAGGAGTGAACACCGGGGAGCTGTTTTTT. Protein product: CASSLSSGVNTGELFF.

This chain connects TRBV7-9 to TRBJ2-2; D is perhaps TRBD1 (6 bases). The CDR3 is 15 residues long. In germline, CDR1 is SEHNR, CDR2 FQNEAQ (reference sequence). The V and J ends lost 5 bases and 4 bases respectively, with 14 bases between them. The CDR3 coding sequence is TGTGCCAGCAGCCTTACAGGGTTGCGCACCGGGGAGCTGTTTTTT. Residues: CASSLTGLRTGELFF.

The gene calls are TRBV4-1 and TRBJ2-5, with 10 bases aligning to TRBD1. CDR1 MGHRA and CDR2 YSYEKL come from the germline V gene. This CDR3 spans 16 amino acids. V lost 8 bases to trimming and J lost 1 base; unmatched junction nucleotides: 10. CDR3 protein: CASGAGTGARQETQYF. CDR3 in DNA: TGCGCCAGCGGAGCCGGGACAGGGGCCCGCCAAGAGACCCAGTACTTC.